The 26 T cell receptor beta chains presented below share a single source sample, sequenced in a study of blood T cell repertoires in COVID-19. Produced via immunoSEQ multiplex PCR; TCRdb's table is partial and in-frame only. This sample yields fewer than 200,000 clones, of which 70% to 90% are seen a single time; about 8.8% belongs to the top ten. Sequenced input: peripheral blood. The receptor source for this set is a woman older than 75 with COVID-19, enrolled during active disease.

This rearrangement joins TRBV10-1 to TRBJ1-1; D is unresolved. Germline V CDR1 and CDR2: WNHNN, SYGVQD (reference sequence). V lost 3 bases and J lost 0, with 5 bases in between. CDR3 length: 13 amino acids. CDR3 in amino acids: CASSDSLNTEAFF. CDR3 bases: TGCGCCAGCAGTGATTCTCTGAACACTGAAGCTTTCTTT.

This chain joins TRBV9 and TRBJ2-1; 13 bases fit TRBD2. Per germline, CDR1 SGDLS and CDR2 YYNGEE. The junction had 4 bases not matched to a gene; V was cut back by 4 bases and J by 12 bases. The CDR3 sequence is 13 residues long. CDR3 in amino acids: CASSTGLAGMQFF. The CDR3 nucleotides read TGTGCCAGCAGCACGGGACTAGCGGGGATGCAGTTCTTC.

V usage is TRBV6-5 and J usage is TRBJ2-7, with 12 positions matching TRBD1. CDR3 length: 15 amino acids. CDR1 MNHEY and CDR2 SVGAGI come from the germline V gene. The V segment lost 6 bases and the J segment 4 bases; nucleotides outside the gene matches: 7. The CDR3 reads CASRRGTGGVYEQYF. The CDR3 DNA is TGTGCCAGCAGGCGAGGGACAGGGGGCGTTTACGAGCAGTACTTC.

The chain carries TRBV6-5 and TRBJ1-2; D gene uncertain. Germline CDR1 is MNHEY and CDR2 is SVGAGI. The CDR3 contains 15 residues. Trimming cost V 6 bases and J 7 bases, with 21 bases left between them. CDR3 in DNA: TGTGCCAGCAGAGCCGAAACTGGGAGGGAAGGTGGCTACACCTTC. It encodes CASRAETGREGGYTF.

The chain carries TRBV18 and TRBJ2-7, with 8 bases that match TRBD1. The junction had 9 bases not matched to a gene; V was cut back by 5 bases and J by 3 bases. Germline assignment: CDR1 KGHSH and CDR2 LQKENI. CDR3 length: 15 amino acids. CDR3 loop: CASSSIPGQDYEQYF. The CDR3 nucleotides are TGTGCCAGCTCATCAATTCCGGGACAGGACTACGAGCAGTACTTC.

This sequence joins TRBV10-3 and TRBJ1-6, with 8 bases that match TRBD1. Germline V gives CDR1 ENHRY, CDR2 SYGVKD. The CDR3 totals 16 residues. Trimming removed 6 bases from V and 2 bases from J; junction bases left unmatched: 6. In nucleotides, the CDR3 is TGTGCCATCAGGGACGACAGGGGCCCCTATAATTCACCCCTCCACTTT. It is translated as CAIRDDRGPYNSPLHF.

This clone was detected only once. The CDR3 DNA reads TGTGCCAGCAGCCTAAGCGGGTTCCAAGAGACCCAGTACTTC. Its protein is CASSLSGFQETQYF. J is TRBJ2-5 and V is TRBV7-3; maybe TRBD2 (6 bases). Trimming stripped 5 bases from V and 1 base from J, with 11 bases between. Germline CDR1 is SGHTA and CDR2 is FQGTGA. The CDR3 is 14 residues long. Filled out from reference TRBV7-3 and TRBJ2-5, the complete variable domain reads GAGVSQTPSNKVTEKGKYVELRCDPISGHTALYWYRQSLGQGPEFLIYFQGTGAADDSGLPNDRFFAVRPEGSVSTLKIQRTERGDSAVYLCASSLSGFQETQYFGPGTRLLVL.

V is TRBV2 and J is TRBJ1-4; 7 bases are a match to TRBD1. CDR3 length equals 13 residues. Germline V gene sequence: CDR1 SNHLY, CDR2 FYNNEI. The J segment lost 4 bases and the V segment lost 10 bases, leaving 6 bases of the junction unmatched. The CDR3 protein is CATSRGDNEKLFF. The CDR3 nucleotides are TGTGCCACCTCCAGGGGGGATAATGAAAAACTGTTTTTT.

The chain combines TRBV5-1 with TRBJ1-6, with D perhaps TRBD1 (5 bases). The CDR3 runs 14 residues. Trimming stripped 2 bases from V and 7 bases from J, with 10 bases between. CDR1 and CDR2 from the germline V gene are SGHRS and YFSETQ. CDR3 region: CASSLRQQNSPLHF. The CDR3 DNA follows: TGCGCCAGCAGCTTACGACAGCAAAATTCACCCCTCCACTTT.

This clone was seen a few times. The J gene is TRBJ1-6, the V gene TRBV3-1 (or the pseudogene TRBV3-2), with TRBD1 as a possible D gene (6 bases). V was shortened by 1 base and J by 5 bases, with 6 bases between the two germline ends. Germline values: CDR1 LGHDT, CDR2 YNNKEL (reference sequence). The CDR3 sequence is 14 residues long. CDR3 DNA sequence: TGTGCCAGCAGCCAAGGGACAGATAATTCACCCCTCCACTTT. It codes for CASSQGTDNSPLHF.

The chain has TRBV2 and TRBJ2-2; 10 nucleotides agree with TRBD2. The V gene end was trimmed by 6 bases and the J gene end by 6 bases; junction bases not matched to a gene: 10. Germline lookup yields CDR1 SNHLY and CDR2 FYNNEI. This CDR3 has 16 amino acids. The CDR3: CASSSLAGFSPGELFF. The CDR3 coding sequence is TGTGCCAGCAGCTCACTAGCGGGATTCAGCCCCGGGGAGCTGTTTTTT.

V usage is TRBV5-5 and J usage is TRBJ2-1, with D maybe TRBD2 (6 bases). The germline CDR1 and CDR2 sequences are SGHKS and YYEKEE (reference sequence). The CDR3 length is 16 residues. Trimming removed 0 bases at V and 0 bases at J, with 10 bases between. The CDR3 region has the DNA TGTGCCAGCAGCTTGGAGTCCGGGAGCTCCTACAATGAGCAGTTCTTC. Protein product: CASSLESGSSYNEQFF. The entire variable domain, with the rest obtained from reference TRBV5-5 and TRBJ2-1, is as follows: DAGVTQSPTHLIKTRGQQVTLRCSPISGHKSVSWYQQVLGQGPQFIFQYYEKEERGRGNFPDRFSARQFPNYSSELNVNALLLGDSALYLCASSLESGSSYNEQFFGPGTRLTVL.

The chain couples TRBV11-1 to TRBJ2-1, with 8 bases aligning to TRBD1. Germline loops: CDR1 SGHAT, CDR2 FQDESV (reference sequence). Trimming took 4 bases from V and 8 from J; bases not matched to a gene: 1. The CDR3 is 12 amino acids. The chain's CDR3 is CASSSQGDEQFF. DNA for the CDR3: TGTGCCAGCAGCTCACAGGGGGATGAGCAGTTCTTC.

The rearrangement links TRBV18 to TRBJ1-2; possible D gene TRBD1, 5 bases. Trimming cost V 5 bases and J 4 bases, with 8 bases left between them. This CDR3 spans 12 amino acids. In germline, CDR1 is KGHSH, CDR2 LQKENI. CDR3 in amino acids: CASSTDSYGYTF. In DNA form, the CDR3 reads TGTGCCAGCTCAACAGACAGCTATGGCTACACCTTC.

This rearrangement joins TRBV3-1 (or the pseudogene TRBV3-2) to TRBJ2-5; weak D call: TRBD2 (6 bases). V lost 1 base and J 7 bases, leaving 16 bases between the germline ends. The V gene's germline CDR1 is LGHDT and CDR2 YNNKEL (reference sequence). The CDR3 loop spans 15 amino acids. CDR3 nucleotides: TGTGCCAGCAGCCAAGGGAGCGGGCTGATGGGGACCCAGTACTTC. Protein: CASSQGSGLMGTQYF.

V gene TRBV10-3 combines with J gene TRBJ1-1; D possibly corresponds to TRBD1 (6 bases). The germline gives CDR1 ENHRY, CDR2 SYGVKD. V lost 4 bases and J 8 bases, leaving 8 bases between the germline ends. This CDR3 spans 11 amino acids. This CDR3 reads CAISGTAEAFF. The CDR3 nucleotides read TGTGCCATCAGTGGGACAGCCGAAGCTTTCTTT.

The chain recombines TRBV19 with TRBJ1-4; TRBD1 might be the D (6 bases). The germline gives CDR1 LNHDA, CDR2 SQIVND (reference sequence). This CDR3 region has 16 residues. Trimming took off 5 bases at V and 2 bases at J, with 15 bases between the two ends. CDR3 nucleotides: TGTGCCAGTAGTCGGGGCAGGGGATGGACTAATGAAAAACTGTTTTTT. Protein: CASSRGRGWTNEKLFF.

The chain employs TRBV10-3 and TRBJ1-2, with 9 bases identical to TRBD1. With 6 bases clipped from V and 6 bases from J, the junction kept 8 bases outside the gene matches. The length of the CDR3 is 14 residues. Germline CDR1 is ENHRY and CDR2 is SYGVKD. The CDR3 DNA follows: TGTGCCATCAGGGGGGACAGGGAAGAGGATGGCTACACCTTC. Translating it yields CAIRGDREEDGYTF.

The chain carries TRBV19 and TRBJ2-5; 8 bases agree with TRBD2. The CDR3 is made up of 15 amino acids. Germline V gene data show CDR1 as LNHDA and CDR2 as SQIVND (reference sequence). J gave up 4 bases and V 3 bases, and 7 bases lay outside the gene matches. CDR3 protein: CASSMGRGARETQYF. CDR3 DNA sequence: TGTGCCAGTAGTATGGGGCGGGGGGCGAGAGAGACCCAGTACTTC.

In this sample, this clone turned up once. The genes are TRBV10-3 and TRBJ1-2; 7 bases fit TRBD1. This CDR3 spans 11 amino acids. The junction had 3 bases not matched to a gene; V was cut back by 8 bases and J by 6 bases. Germline V CDR1 and CDR2: ENHRY, SYGVKD. In DNA, the CDR3 is TGTGCCATCGGCACAGGGGATGGCTACACCTTC. Translation: CAIGTGDGYTF.

V and J are TRBV6-5 and TRBJ1-1; 9 nucleotides match TRBD1. The germline V gene encodes CDR1 MNHEY and CDR2 SVGAGI. The length of the CDR3 is 15 residues. Germline trimming cut 5 bases from V and 6 bases from J; bases unmatched to any gene: 10. CDR3 DNA sequence: TGTGCCAGCAGTACCCACACAGGGGGCGGACCTGAAGCTTTCTTT. Protein: CASSTHTGGGPEAFF.

CDR3 in amino acids: CASTPGGRHNEQFF. The CDR3 nucleotides are TGTGCCAGCACCCCTGGGGGCCGACACAATGAGCAGTTCTTC. The chain has TRBV6-5 and TRBJ2-1; tentatively, D is TRBD1 (6 bases). Looked up from germline, CDR1 is MNHEY and CDR2 is SVGAGI. Trimming left V 7 bases short and J 5 bases short, with 15 bases between. The CDR3 is made up of 14 amino acids.

The chain carries TRBV27 and TRBJ2-5; no clear D. In germline, CDR1 is MNHEY, CDR2 SMNVEV (reference sequence). This CDR3 is built from 13 residues. V was shortened by 6 bases and J by 2 bases, with 10 bases between the two germline ends. The CDR3, as DNA: TGTGCCAGCAGCCCCCGGGTACAAGAGACCCAGTACTTC. Protein product: CASSPRVQETQYF.

The chain links TRBV7-2 to TRBJ1-2, with TRBD1 matching over 7 bases. V was clipped by 3 bases and J by 12 bases; unmatched bases: 13. The germline gives CDR1 SGHTA, CDR2 FQGNSA. The CDR3 sequence is 14 residues long. CDR3 residues: CASSLVGTGQGDTF. As DNA, the CDR3 is TGTGCCAGCAGCTTGGTGGGGACGGGCCAGGGGGACACCTTC.

The rearrangement links TRBV2 to TRBJ1-3; possible D gene TRBD1, 5 bases. The germline CDR1 and CDR2 sequences are SNHLY and FYNNEI. V shed 11 bases and J shed 0 bases, with 14 bases lying between them. This CDR3 has 14 residues. CDR3 bases: TGTGCCGGCCTTCCCGGACACTCTGGAAACACCATATATTTT. Its translation: CAGLPGHSGNTIYF. The whole variable domain, remainder taken from reference TRBV2 and TRBJ1-3, is EPEVTQTPSHQVTQMGQEVILRCVPISNHLYFYWYRQILGQKVEFLVSFYNNEISEKSEIFDDQFSVERPDGSNFTLKIRSTKLEDSAMYFCAGLPGHSGNTIYFGEGSWLTVV.

J is TRBJ1-1 and V is TRBV18; D may be TRBD1 (5 bases). Germline V lookup: CDR1 KGHSH, CDR2 LQKENI. Between the trimmed V and J ends, which lost 4 bases and 4 bases, there was a span of 13 bases. The CDR3 sequence is 14 residues long. The CDR3, as DNA: TGTGCCAGCTCACTAGACGGGGGGGGCACTGAAGCTTTCTTT. Protein product: CASSLDGGGTEAFF.